The 30 T cell receptor beta chains below all came from one sample that was sequenced in a study of cytotoxic CD8 clonotypes in ibrutinib-treated CLL. The data were produced by immunoSEQ multiplex PCR, yet TCRdb's version contains in-frame clones alone and is incomplete. Here the sample spans 130,000 to 150,000 clones, around 80% being singletons. The specimen comprised PBMCs, sampled after 12 months of ibrutinib treatment. The receptors stem from a human donor with chronic lymphocytic leukemia.

The rearrangement joins TRBV6-6 to TRBJ2-7; the match to TRBD1 covers 7 bases. The CDR3 contains 15 residues. The J segment lost 3 bases and the V segment lost 0 bases, leaving 5 bases of the junction unmatched. CDR1 is MNHNY and CDR2 is SVGAGI in the germline V gene (reference sequence). The CDR3 protein is CASSYSTRQGYEQYF. The CDR3 DNA follows: TGTGCCAGCAGTTACTCGACGCGACAGGGCTACGAGCAGTACTTC.

The chain links TRBV18 to TRBJ1-2; D remains ambiguous. The V end was cut by 2 bases, the J end by 7 bases, with 14 bases between. Germline V gives CDR1 KGHSH, CDR2 LQKENI. This CDR3 spans 14 amino acids. This chain's CDR3 is CASSPEGSRGGYTF. DNA for the CDR3: TGTGCCAGCTCACCAGAAGGCAGCCGGGGTGGCTACACCTTC.

The count of this clone is one. V is TRBV4-3 and J is TRBJ2-5; 7 bases are a match to TRBD1. Germline V gene sequence: CDR1 LGHNA, CDR2 YSLEER. Trimming removed 1 base from V and 0 bases from J; junction bases left unmatched: 2. The CDR3 extends over 15 amino acids. The CDR3 DNA follows: TGCGCCAGCAGCCAAGTGAGGGGGCACCAAGAGACCCAGTACTTC. Amino acid sequence: CASSQVRGHQETQYF.

V and J are TRBV11-2 and TRBJ2-2; D is possibly TRBD1 or TRBD2 (6 bases each). The CDR3 contains 17 residues. Germline-derived CDR1 and CDR2 are SGHAT and FQNNGV. V gave up 5 bases and J gave up 2 bases, with 18 bases separating them. CDR3 residues: CASSPIAGHRNTGELFF. The CDR3 nucleotides are TGTGCCAGCAGCCCGATCGCGGGACACAGAAACACCGGGGAGCTGTTTTTT. Full variable domain (remainder filled in from reference TRBV11-2 and TRBJ2-2): EAGVAQSPRYKIIEKRQSVAFWCNPISGHATLYWYQQILGQGPKLLIQFQNNGVVDDSQLPKDRFSAERLKGVDSTLKIQPAKLEDSAVYLCASSPIAGHRNTGELFFGEGSRLTVL.

The chain joins TRBV28 to TRBJ2-7; 14 bases match TRBD2. With V trimmed by 1 base and J by 3 bases, 5 bases remained unmatched. Germline assignment: CDR1 MDHEN and CDR2 SYDVKM. The CDR3 contains 17 residues. CDR3 protein: CASSLSIGTSGSYEQYF. CDR3 bases: TGTGCCAGCAGTTTATCGATCGGGACTAGCGGGAGCTACGAGCAGTACTTC.

This rearrangement joins TRBV5-4 to TRBJ2-5; 11 bases align to TRBD2. J gave up 5 bases and V 3 bases, and 6 bases lay outside the gene matches. Looked up from germline, CDR1 is SGHNT and CDR2 is YYREEE (reference sequence). The length of the CDR3 is 15 residues. CDR3 in DNA: TGTGCCAGCAGCTCCCGACTAGCGGGATTCGAGACCCAGTACTTC. It codes for CASSSRLAGFETQYF.

The chain combines TRBV10-3 with TRBJ2-1; D perhaps matches TRBD1 (5 bases). Deletions cut 3 bases from V and 5 bases from J, with 11 bases between. Per germline, CDR1 ENHRY and CDR2 SYGVKD. CDR3 length equals 14 residues. The chain's CDR3 is CAISEGVLNNEQFF. CDR3 nucleotides: TGTGCCATCAGTGAAGGGGTGCTCAACAATGAGCAGTTCTTC.

V usage is TRBV7-9 and J usage is TRBJ1-1; D uncertain. V gave up 5 bases and J gave up 6 bases, with 13 bases separating them. The germline CDR1 and CDR2 sequences are SEHNR and FQNEAQ (reference sequence). The CDR3 runs to 13 residues. CDR3 in amino acids: CASSKGFFPEAFF. DNA for the CDR3: TGTGCCAGCAGCAAAGGTTTTTTCCCTGAAGCTTTCTTT. Combining the CDR3 with reference TRBV7-9 and TRBJ1-1 gives the whole variable domain DTGVSQNPRHKITKRGQNVTFRCDPISEHNRLYWYRQTLGQGPEFLTYFQNEAQLEKSRLLSDRFSAERPKGSFSTLEIQRTEQGDSAMYLCASSKGFFPEAFFGQGTRLTVV.

This clone appeared a single time. The V call is TRBV10-3, the J call TRBJ1-1, with a possible D match to TRBD1 (5 bases). V was shortened by 6 bases and J by 7 bases, with 12 bases between the two germline ends. The CDR3 loop spans 12 amino acids. CDR1 and CDR2 (germline): ENHRY, SYGVKD. The CDR3 DNA follows: TGTGCCATCAGACCCCAGGGCCTTGAAGCTTTCTTT. It is translated as CAIRPQGLEAFF.

The chain combines TRBV9 with TRBJ2-1, with TRBD2 identical over 12 bases. The CDR3 is 17 amino acids. V lost 4 bases to trimming and J lost 4 bases; unmatched junction nucleotides: 9. The germline V gene has CDR1 SGDLS and CDR2 YYNGEE. Here the CDR3 reads CASSLGLAGRMYNEQFF. The CDR3 DNA reads TGTGCCAGCAGCTTAGGACTAGCGGGAAGGATGTACAATGAGCAGTTCTTC.

The chain recombines TRBV2 with TRBJ2-5; D is unclear. Germline values: CDR1 SNHLY, CDR2 FYNNEI. Trimming took 5 bases from V and 5 from J, leaving 12 bases between them. This CDR3 is built from 13 residues. For the CDR3, the DNA is TGTGCCAGCAGTAAGCTGGCAGCGGAGACCCAGTACTTC. It is translated as CASSKLAAETQYF. The full variable domain, rest sourced from reference TRBV2 and TRBJ2-5, is EPEVTQTPSHQVTQMGQEVILRCVPISNHLYFYWYRQILGQKVEFLVSFYNNEISEKSEIFDDQFSVERPDGSNFTLKIRSTKLEDSAMYFCASSKLAAETQYFGPGTRLLVL.

The chain joins TRBV29-1 to TRBJ2-7; D possibly uses TRBD1 or TRBD2 (6 bases each). The CDR3 has 13 residues. Germline values: CDR1 SQVTM, CDR2 ANQGSEA. Trimming took 4 bases from V and 3 from J, leaving 13 bases between them. As DNA, the CDR3 is TGCAGCGTTGTAGGGGGGCGGAGCTACGAGCAGTACTTC. It codes for CSVVGGRSYEQYF.

This clone has a handful of counts. At the DNA level, this CDR3 is encoded by other sequences in the same sample as well. The chain recombines TRBV27 with TRBJ1-2; D is possibly TRBD1 (6 bases). The CDR3 sequence is 14 residues long. Germline CDR1 MNHEY, CDR2 SMNVEV (reference sequence). V was trimmed by 5 bases and J by 0 bases, leaving 10 bases between them. In nucleotides, the CDR3 is TGTGCCAGCAGTACACAGGGAGCTAACTATGGCTACACCTTC. Protein product: CASSTQGANYGYTF.

The rearrangement links TRBV7-2 to TRBJ2-2; D remains unclear. This CDR3 is built from 13 residues. With 5 bases removed from V and 7 bases from J, the gap between germline ends came to 11 bases. Germline-derived CDR1 and CDR2 are SGHTA and FQGNSA. CDR3: CASSLSIVGELFF. The CDR3 nucleotides are TGTGCCAGCAGCCTTAGTATCGTCGGGGAGCTGTTTTTT.

A single count supports this clone. V and J are TRBV5-5 and TRBJ2-1; D is unresolved. Germline V gene lookup returns CDR1 SGHKS and CDR2 YYEKEE (reference sequence). This CDR3 is built from 15 residues. V gave up 0 bases and J gave up 6 bases, with 13 bases separating them. The CDR3 DNA reads as TGTGCCAGCAGCTTGGTATCCTACGTCGGCAATGAGCAGTTCTTC. This encodes CASSLVSYVGNEQFF.

This chain links TRBV5-4 with TRBJ1-3, with unresolved D. This CDR3 spans 12 amino acids. V lost 2 bases, J lost 4 bases, and 4 bases lay in between. The germline CDR1 and CDR2 sequences are SGHNT and YYREEE (reference sequence). The CDR3 loop reads CASSFYGNTIYF. As DNA, the CDR3 is TGTGCCAGCAGCTTTTACGGAAACACCATATATTTT.

This clone came up once. V is TRBV28 and J is TRBJ2-3, with 8 nucleotides matching TRBD2. CDR1 and CDR2 (germline): MDHEN, SYDVKM. Trimming removed 4 bases from V and 4 bases from J; junction bases left unmatched: 10. The CDR3 loop spans 16 amino acids. CDR3: CASSWRAGEGSDTQYF. The CDR3 DNA reads as TGTGCCAGCAGTTGGAGAGCGGGAGAGGGATCAGATACGCAGTATTTT.

V usage is TRBV30 and J usage is TRBJ2-3; D perhaps matches TRBD2 (6 bases). The CDR3 is 16 amino acids. V lost 2 bases and J 7 bases, leaving 22 bases between the germline ends. CDR1 and CDR2 from the germline V gene are GTSNPN and SVGIG (reference sequence). CDR3 nucleotide sequence: TGTGCCTGGAGTTGGACTATGTCGGGGATTCGGAATACGCAGTATTTT. Translating gives CAWSWTMSGIRNTQYF.

This chain joins TRBV6-5 and TRBJ2-2; tentative D call: TRBD2 (5 bases). The length of the CDR3 is 13 residues. Germline V gives CDR1 MNHEY, CDR2 SVGAGI. Trimming cost V 5 bases and J 1 base, with 5 bases left between them. DNA of the CDR3: TGTGCCAGCAGTAGCGGGAACACCGGGGAGCTGTTTTTT. Residues: CASSSGNTGELFF.

Only a few counts were recorded for this clone. The V call is TRBV25-1, the J call TRBJ2-7; either TRBD1 or TRBD2 may supply D (5 bases each). The V end was cut by 6 bases, the J end by 4 bases, with 10 bases between. Germline V gene lookup returns CDR1 MGHDK and CDR2 SYGVNS. CDR3 length: 12 residues. In DNA form, the CDR3 reads TGTGCCAGCAGGGGACCCCTTTACGAGCAGTACTTC. As protein: CASRGPLYEQYF.

The chain is built from TRBV19 and TRBJ2-7, with 7 bases fitting TRBD2. The CDR3 spans 15 residues. Germline values: CDR1 LNHDA, CDR2 SQIVND (reference sequence). Trimming at V came to 4 bases and at J to 0 bases, leaving 6 bases not matched to a gene. The CDR3 is CASSTSGGSSYEQYF. The CDR3 coding sequence is TGTGCCAGTAGTACCTCGGGGGGTTCCTCCTACGAGCAGTACTTC.

The gene calls are TRBV6-5 and TRBJ2-7; possible D gene TRBD2, 6 bases. The ends were cut back, 6 bases at V and 3 bases at J, with 12 bases in the middle. The CDR3 runs 13 residues. CDR1 and CDR2 (germline): MNHEY, SVGAGI. Here the CDR3 reads CASRDGRFYEQYF. CDR3 coding DNA: TGTGCCAGCAGAGACGGGAGATTCTACGAGCAGTACTTC.

V gene TRBV7-2 combines with J gene TRBJ1-1; 7 bases map to TRBD1. CDR1 and CDR2 (germline): SGHTA, FQGNSA. After removal of 8 bases from V and 8 bases from J, the junction contained 14 bases not matched to a gene. The CDR3 extends over 14 amino acids. CDR3 in amino acids: CASPHGQDKIEAFF. DNA for the CDR3: TGTGCCAGCCCACATGGACAGGACAAGATAGAAGCTTTCTTT.

The CDR3 nucleotides read TGTGCCAGCAGGATAGAGGTCCCCTACGAGCAGTACTTC. Its translation is CASRIEVPYEQYF. The chain employs TRBV2 and TRBJ2-7; unclear D gene. Germline V gives CDR1 SNHLY, CDR2 FYNNEI. The CDR3 consists of 13 residues. The V and J ends lost 6 bases and 2 bases respectively, with 11 bases between them.

The sample holds a few counts of this clone. The rearrangement links TRBV11-2 to TRBJ1-1; no definite D call. The germline V gene has CDR1 SGHAT and CDR2 FQNNGV. The CDR3 is made up of 14 amino acids. V was shortened by 0 bases and J by 3 bases, with 8 bases between the two germline ends. CDR3 in amino acids: CASSLDGYYTEAFF. The CDR3 nucleotides are TGTGCCAGCAGCTTAGACGGTTATTACACTGAAGCTTTCTTT.

As DNA, the CDR3 is TGTGCCAGCAGCAGTAGCGGGGCGAACACCGGGGAGCTGTTTTTT. Its translation: CASSSSGANTGELFF. The V call is TRBV28, the J call TRBJ2-2; 8 bases line up with TRBD2. The germline CDR1 and CDR2 sequences are MDHEN and SYDVKM. V lost 6 bases, J lost 0 bases, and 3 bases stayed unmatched. There are 15 residues in the CDR3. The whole variable domain, filled in from reference TRBV28 and TRBJ2-2, reads DVKVTQSSRYLVKRTGEKVFLECVQDMDHENMFWYRQDPGLGLRLIYFSYDVKMKEKGDIPEGYSVSREKKERFSLILESASTNQTSMYLCASSSSGANTGELFFGEGSRLTVL.

The chain joins TRBV18 to TRBJ2-1; TRBD1 might be the D (6 bases). Germline CDR1 reads KGHSH; CDR2 reads LQKENI. There are 13 residues in the CDR3. V was pared by 4 bases and J by 13 bases, with 17 bases between. CDR3 in amino acids: CASSQTQGTLQFF. CDR3 DNA sequence: TGTGCCAGCTCACAAACACAGGGAACATTACAGTTCTTC.

This clone was seen just once. The rearrangement links TRBV7-6 to TRBJ1-3, with TRBD1 matching 10 bases. Looked up from germline, CDR1 is SGHVS and CDR2 is FNYEAQ. This CDR3 has 20 amino acids. V trimming: 5 bases; J trimming: 0 bases; junction bases outside the gene matches: 16. The CDR3 region has the DNA TGTGCCAGCAGCCCCCTAAGACAGGGGGCCATTCTTTTCTCTGGAAACACCATATATTTT. Residues: CASSPLRQGAILFSGNTIYF. The full variable domain, with the rest looked up from reference TRBV7-6 and TRBJ1-3, is GAGVSQSPRYKVTKRGQDVALRCDPISGHVSLYWYRQALGQGPEFLTYFNYEAQQDKSGLPNDRFSAERPEGSISTLTIQRTEQRDSAMYRCASSPLRQGAILFSGNTIYFGEGSWLTVV.

The gene calls are TRBV18 and TRBJ1-1, with D perhaps matching TRBD1 (5 bases). The ends were cut back, 2 bases at V and 7 bases at J, with 14 bases in the middle. The CDR3 length is 14 residues. Germline V gene sequence: CDR1 KGHSH, CDR2 LQKENI. This CDR3 is CASSPTPGGIEAFF. CDR3 bases: TGTGCCAGCTCACCAACCCCGGGGGGTATTGAAGCTTTCTTT. The whole variable domain, remainder taken from reference TRBV18 and TRBJ1-1, is NAGVMQNPRHLVRRRGQEARLRCSPMKGHSHVYWYRQLPEEGLKFMVYLQKENIIDESGMPKERFSAEFPKEGPSILRIQQVVRGDSAAYFCASSPTPGGIEAFFGQGTRLTVV.

The J gene is TRBJ2-1, the V gene TRBV19; 12 bases align to TRBD2. CDR1 and CDR2 from the germline V gene are LNHDA and SQIVND (reference sequence). The V segment lost 4 bases and the J segment 9 bases; nucleotides outside the gene matches: 10. This CDR3 has 16 amino acids. The CDR3 reads CASSSLASGRAGEQFF. The CDR3 DNA is TGTGCCAGTAGTAGCCTAGCTAGCGGGAGGGCCGGTGAGCAGTTCTTC. Supplemented by reference TRBV19 and TRBJ2-1, the full variable domain reads DGGITQSPKYLFRKEGQNVTLSCEQNLNHDAMYWYRQDPGQGLRLIYYSQIVNDFQKGDIAEGYSVSREKKESFPLTVTSAQKNPTAFYLCASSSLASGRAGEQFFGPGTRLTVL.